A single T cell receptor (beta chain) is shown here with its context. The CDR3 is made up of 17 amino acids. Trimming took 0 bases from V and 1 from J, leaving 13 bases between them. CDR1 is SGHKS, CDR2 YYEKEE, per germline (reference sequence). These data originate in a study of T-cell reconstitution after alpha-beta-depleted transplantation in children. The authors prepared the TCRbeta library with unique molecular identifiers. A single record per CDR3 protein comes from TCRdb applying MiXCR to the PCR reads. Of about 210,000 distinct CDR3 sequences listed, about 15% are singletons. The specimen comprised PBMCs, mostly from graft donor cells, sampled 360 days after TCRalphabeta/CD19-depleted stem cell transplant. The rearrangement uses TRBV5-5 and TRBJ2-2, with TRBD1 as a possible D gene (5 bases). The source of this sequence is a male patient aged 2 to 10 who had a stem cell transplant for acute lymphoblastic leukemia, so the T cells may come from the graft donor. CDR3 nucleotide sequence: TGTGCCAGCAGCTTGGTGGGGAACAGGTTGAACACCGGGGAGCTGTTTTTT. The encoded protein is CASSLVGNRLNTGELFF.